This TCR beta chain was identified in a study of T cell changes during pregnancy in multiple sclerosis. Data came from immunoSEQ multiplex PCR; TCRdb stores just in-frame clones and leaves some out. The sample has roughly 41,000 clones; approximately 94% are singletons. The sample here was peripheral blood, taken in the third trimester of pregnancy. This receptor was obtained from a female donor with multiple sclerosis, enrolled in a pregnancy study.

CDR3 in amino acids: CASSTPGGGQPQHF. DNA of the CDR3: TGTGCCAGCAGTACGCCAGGGGGTGGGCAGCCCCAGCATTTT. V and J are TRBV6-1 and TRBJ1-5; TRBD1 matches 7 bases. The CDR3 covers 14 residues. CDR1 MNHNS and CDR2 SASEGT come from the germline V gene. The junction had 8 bases not matched to a gene; V was cut back by 5 bases and J by 7 bases.